These 27 T cell receptor beta chains were sequenced from one sample in a study of OX40 agonist ivuxolimab in advanced cancers. Libraries were prepared by immunoSEQ multiplex PCR; TCRdb keeps only in-frame clonotypes and omits some of them. Of under 95,000 clones listed, around 90% are singletons. The sequencing used CD4+ or CD8+ T cells sorted from blood, collected in a trial of the OX40 agonist ivuxolimab. The receptors were sampled from an adult with an advanced solid tumor such as melanoma, head and neck, liver or kidney cancer.

The table lists this clone with a few counts. The chain combines TRBV6-1 with TRBJ2-3, with a possible D match to TRBD1 (6 bases). The CDR3 has 14 residues. V gave up 6 bases and J gave up 1 base, with 11 bases separating them. Per germline, CDR1 MNHNS and CDR2 SASEGT. Here the CDR3 reads CASSDRWGTDTQYF. The CDR3 DNA reads TGTGCCAGCAGCGACAGGTGGGGCACAGATACGCAGTATTTT.

This clone was picked up a small number of times. The rearrangement joins TRBV2 to TRBJ1-2, with a possible D match to TRBD1 (5 bases). Trimming shortened V by 3 bases and J by 4 bases, and 6 bases separated the two germline ends. This CDR3 spans 12 amino acids. Germline V gene lookup returns CDR1 SNHLY and CDR2 FYNNEI. The CDR3 reads CASSDDSYGYTF. CDR3 nucleotide sequence: TGTGCCAGCAGTGATGACAGCTATGGCTACACCTTC.

The V call is TRBV14, the J call TRBJ2-1; 7 bases fit TRBD2. Germline lookup yields CDR1 SGHDN and CDR2 FVKESK. The CDR3 sequence is 17 residues long. The V and J ends lost 1 base and 8 bases, in that order; junction bases with no gene match: 14. In DNA, the CDR3 is TGTGCCAGCAGCCAAGGCAGGTCTAGCGGTCCCTTGGATGAGCAGTTCTTC. Its translation is CASSQGRSSGPLDEQFF.

This rearrangement joins TRBV7-9 to TRBJ1-6; D gene ambiguous. The germline V gene has CDR1 SEHNR and CDR2 FQNEAQ (reference sequence). The CDR3 is 14 residues long. The ends were cut back, 4 bases at V and 6 bases at J, with 10 bases in the middle. CDR3 region: CASSSGNVNSPLHF. The CDR3, as DNA: TGTGCCAGCAGCTCTGGTAACGTTAATTCACCCCTCCACTTT.

This sequence joins TRBV2 and TRBJ2-1, with 7 bases fitting TRBD1. V trimming: 6 bases; J trimming: 0 bases; junction bases outside the gene matches: 5. There are 15 residues in the CDR3. Germline V lookup: CDR1 SNHLY, CDR2 FYNNEI. The CDR3 loop is CASRVGQSSYNEQFF. The CDR3 bases are TGTGCCAGCAGAGTGGGACAGAGCTCCTACAATGAGCAGTTCTTC.

V and J are TRBV6-5 and TRBJ2-7; 12 bases map to TRBD2. CDR1 MNHEY and CDR2 SVGAGI come from the germline V gene. The length of the CDR3 is 15 residues. Trimming took 6 bases from V and 2 from J; bases not matched to a gene: 5. The CDR3 DNA is TGTGCCAGCAGCAAAACTAGCGGGGGGCCCTACGAGCAGTACTTC. It codes for CASSKTSGGPYEQYF.

The chain employs TRBV28 and TRBJ1-3; D is possibly TRBD1 (5 bases). Trimming stripped 11 bases from V and 7 bases from J, with 18 bases between. CDR1 is MDHEN and CDR2 is SYDVKM in the germline V gene. The CDR3 is made up of 13 amino acids. The CDR3 DNA is TGTGCCTCCGCGCAAGACAGTCACAACACCATATATTTT. The encoded protein is CASAQDSHNTIYF.

This clone was detected only once. In DNA form, the CDR3 reads TGTGCCAGCAGCCTCTCCCGGGACAGGGGGCAGAGGCCCCAGCATTTT. Protein product: CASSLSRDRGQRPQHF. The chain employs TRBV5-5 and TRBJ1-5; 12 bases are shared with TRBD1. The CDR3 is 16 residues long. The V gene's germline CDR1 is SGHKS and CDR2 YYEKEE (reference sequence). With 4 bases clipped from V and 9 bases from J, the junction kept 11 bases outside the gene matches.

This clone showed up just a few times. The genes are TRBV10-2 and TRBJ2-1; 7 bases agree with TRBD2. V dropped 5 bases and J dropped 3; count of bases not matched to a gene: 4. Germline CDR1 WSHSY, CDR2 SAAADI. This CDR3 contains 14 residues. The CDR3 nucleotides are TGCGCCAGCAGTCGAGCGGGAAGCTACAATGAGCAGTTCTTC. Amino acid sequence: CASSRAGSYNEQFF.

The rearrangement joins TRBV9 to TRBJ1-4; D is uncertain. V was cut by 1 base and J by 7 bases, with 8 bases left in between. This CDR3 has 13 amino acids. Germline loops: CDR1 SGDLS, CDR2 YYNGEE. The CDR3: CASSVREGEKLFF. The CDR3 coding sequence is TGTGCCAGCAGCGTAAGGGAGGGTGAAAAACTGTTTTTT.

This sequence joins TRBV18 and TRBJ1-1, with 7 bases fitting TRBD1. The junction had 6 bases not matched to a gene; V was cut back by 3 bases and J by 5 bases. The length of the CDR3 is 14 residues. The germline CDR1 and CDR2 sequences are KGHSH and LQKENI. CDR3 sequence: CASSPAKTGTEAFF. The CDR3 nucleotides read TGTGCCAGCTCACCGGCTAAGACAGGGACTGAAGCTTTCTTT.

This chain links TRBV28 with TRBJ1-2; TRBD1 is a possible D gene (6 bases). This CDR3 has 13 residues. Trimming took off 7 bases at V and 4 bases at J, with 13 bases between the two ends. The germline V gene encodes CDR1 MDHEN and CDR2 SYDVKM. CDR3 coding DNA: TGTGCCAGCACCGTTCGGGGGCTCTATGGCTACACCTTC. Protein: CASTVRGLYGYTF.

The chain uses TRBV6-1 and TRBJ2-5; a weak D match, TRBD2 (6 bases). There are 15 residues in the CDR3. V shed 4 bases and J shed 1 base, with 13 bases lying between them. Per germline, CDR1 MNHNS and CDR2 SASEGT. CDR3 coding DNA: TGTGCCAGCAGTGGAGGAGGGGCTAGCCAAGAGACCCAGTACTTC. It specifies CASSGGGASQETQYF.

This clone was recorded once. A junction end diverges from the germline sequence, so it may reflect a read error. The sample holds other DNA sequences that translate to the same CDR3. The chain couples TRBV9 to TRBJ2-2, with 10 bases aligning to TRBD2. Germline assignment: CDR1 SGDLS and CDR2 YYNGEE. This CDR3 region has 16 residues. CDR3 residues: CASGDSGGRYTGELFF. DNA of the CDR3: TGTGCCAGCGGCGATAGCGGGGGGCGTTACACCGGGGAACTGTTTTTT.

The chain carries TRBV7-8 and TRBJ2-7; D not resolved. The V end was cut by 1 base, the J end by 7 bases, with 8 bases between. The CDR3 consists of 12 residues. Germline CDR1 reads SGHVS; CDR2 reads FQNEAQ. CDR3 amino acids: CASSLGGVEQYF. The CDR3, as DNA: TGTGCCAGCAGCTTAGGTGGGGTAGAGCAGTACTTC.

This chain joins TRBV28 and TRBJ2-4; a weak D match, TRBD1 (7 bases). Trimming removed 5 bases at V and 9 bases at J, with 11 bases between. This CDR3 has 12 amino acids. Germline CDR1 MDHEN, CDR2 SYDVKM. The CDR3 DNA reads as TGTGCCAGCAGTCGACAGGGAGGCATTCAGTACTTC. It encodes CASSRQGGIQYF.

CDR3 loop: CASSLRQGGEAFF. DNA of the CDR3: TGTGCCAGCAGCTTAAGACAAGGAGGTGAAGCTTTCTTT. The rearrangement links TRBV7-3 to TRBJ1-1; D is undetermined. This CDR3 contains 13 residues. V lost 1 base and J lost 7, with 10 bases in between. The germline V gene has CDR1 SGHTA and CDR2 FQGTGA.

V is TRBV9 and J is TRBJ1-1; no firm D call. Germline CDR1 and CDR2: SGDLS and YYNGEE. The CDR3 is 13 residues long. V was shortened by 4 bases and J by 6 bases, with 13 bases between the two germline ends. The DNA for the CDR3 is TGTGCCAGCAGCCCAGTGGTGGGTCCTGAAGCTTTCTTT. Amino acids: CASSPVVGPEAFF.

The chain couples TRBV9 to TRBJ2-2, with D perhaps matching TRBD1 or TRBD2 (6 bases each). V was cut by 0 bases and J by 7 bases, with 7 bases left in between. The CDR3 runs to 13 residues. Germline CDR1 and CDR2: SGDLS and YYNGEE. CDR3 loop: CASSVEGGGELFF. The CDR3 DNA sequence: TGTGCCAGCAGCGTAGAGGGGGGCGGGGAGCTGTTTTTT.

This chain links TRBV2 with TRBJ1-1; no reliable D call. Germline V gives CDR1 SNHLY, CDR2 FYNNEI. This CDR3 spans 13 amino acids. V lost 8 bases and J 2 bases, leaving 12 bases between the germline ends. The CDR3 sequence is CASARARNTEAFF. The CDR3 DNA sequence: TGTGCCAGCGCCCGGGCTCGCAACACTGAAGCTTTCTTT.

Judged by abundance, this clone is medium-sized (0.01 to 0.1%). The V and J genes are TRBV9 and TRBJ1-2; D remains ambiguous. V was cut by 0 bases and J by 7 bases, with 13 bases left in between. The CDR3 has 14 amino acids. Germline V gene sequence: CDR1 SGDLS, CDR2 YYNGEE. The CDR3 region is CASSVEAGFGGYTF. The CDR3 region has the DNA TGTGCCAGCAGCGTAGAGGCTGGGTTCGGTGGCTACACCTTC.

The CDR3 spells CASPNRDKPYEQYF. The CDR3 nucleotides read TGTGCCAGTCCTAACAGGGACAAACCTTACGAGCAGTACTTC. The chain couples TRBV21-1 to TRBJ2-7; TRBD1, the D gene given by the table, was not confirmed from the DNA. TRBV21-1 is a known pseudogene. The CDR3 spans 14 residues.

This clone was recorded a few times. This chain uses TRBV2 with TRBJ2-4, with 7 bases fitting TRBD2. The germline gives CDR1 SNHLY, CDR2 FYNNEI. The CDR3 is 17 amino acids. V dropped 4 bases and J dropped 3; count of bases not matched to a gene: 12. For the CDR3, the DNA is TGTGCCAGCAGTGGGGGACCCCCCGCGGGAGTCAAAAACATTCAGTACTTC. Amino acid sequence: CASSGGPPAGVKNIQYF.

The rearrangement joins TRBV28 to TRBJ2-7; no definite D call. CDR3 length: 13 amino acids. Trimming removed 6 bases from V and 4 bases from J, with 13 bases in between. CDR1 is MDHEN and CDR2 is SYDVKM in the germline V gene. The CDR3 loop reads CASSLDKFYEQYF. CDR3 bases: TGTGCCAGCAGCCTTGACAAATTTTACGAGCAGTACTTC.

V usage is TRBV5-5 and J usage is TRBJ2-5; no reliable D call. Germline loops: CDR1 SGHKS, CDR2 YYEKEE (reference sequence). The CDR3 has 15 amino acids. Trimming stripped 0 bases from V and 13 bases from J, with 22 bases between. In DNA, the CDR3 is TGTGCCAGCAGCTTGGAATCGGGCAGTACACCCAAGAGGTACTTC. It specifies CASSLESGSTPKRYF.

This clone was seen a handful of times. This chain links TRBV2 with TRBJ1-2; no clear D. In germline, CDR1 is SNHLY, CDR2 FYNNEI. This CDR3 has 12 residues. The germline V and J ends were trimmed by 3 bases and 2 bases, with 4 bases remaining between them. CDR3 nucleotide sequence: TGTGCCAGCAGTGAGGCGAACTATGGCTACACCTTC. Its translation: CASSEANYGYTF.

V gene TRBV6-5 combines with J gene TRBJ2-7, with D perhaps matching TRBD1 (5 bases). In germline, CDR1 is MNHEY, CDR2 SVGAGI. V lost 3 bases and J lost 3, with 15 bases in between. The CDR3 spans 15 residues. CDR3 loop: CASSYGWQGDYEQYF. In nucleotides, the CDR3 is TGTGCCAGCAGTTATGGTTGGCAGGGTGACTACGAGCAGTACTTC.